Below, one TCR beta chain is given with its context. Its specific antigen is unknown. Base qualities are not recorded, but no much larger clone differs from it by a single base. The library was made by the immunoSEQ multiplex PCR assay. For the multiplex PCR, a mixture combining 60 forward primers for TCR Vbeta segments and 13 reverse primers for TCR Jbeta segments was used. The CDR3 region of rearranged TCR beta genes was amplified from genomic DNA by a multiplex PCR assay. The Illumina HiSeq System was used to sequence the amplified TCR beta libraries as 87-base-pair reads. The paper's data handling went like this. Across the 500 to 700 repertoires, a later analysis counted tens of millions of unique TCR beta chains, some 11 million of which were shared by at least two donors. Raw reads were error-corrected and collapsed into unique sequences with a nearest-neighbor algorithm that merged closely related sequences to remove PCR and sequencing errors. V, D and J gene segments were assigned by aligning CDR3 sequences to IMGT reference sequences. For a sequence to be retained, at least a six-nucleotide match to both a V gene segment and a J gene segment was required. A rearrangement counted as productive if the CDR3 had no stop codons and remained in frame with V and J, and every other rearrangement counted as non-productive. Following IMGT convention, CDR3 was defined as the stretch from the second conserved V-encoded cysteine to the conserved J-encoded phenylalanine. The earlier analysis of some 600 of the donors excluded sequences that lacked an unambiguous match to a single V gene segment. An earlier analysis of 450 to 650 of the donors called V segments functional above 56.7% productive rearrangements and segregating when the between-donor standard deviation exceeded 5%. A statistical classification framework was developed to diagnose cytomegalovirus status using the catalog of TCR beta chain sequences. In a later analysis, V and J genes were assigned by comparing TCR nucleotide sequences against IMGT/GENE-DB human TR gene sequences. The TCRdist pipeline was used in a later analysis to assign CDR3 sequences and most-parsimonious VDJ recombination scenarios. In a later analysis, each TCR beta chain was defined by its CDR3 amino acid sequence together with its V-gene family, and reads lacking a unique V-gene family were excluded. As a way to deal with suspected cross-contamination and a sequencing artifact, a later analysis dropped under 600 nucleotide sequences that were highly shared and had low generation probability. In a later analysis, a clonal expansion index for each public chain was calculated from normalized within-repertoire ranks of inferred template counts. A later analysis computed generation probabilities with a VDJ recombination model fitted to out-of-frame rearrangements, and checked the results against IGoR. Hypergeometric tests were used in a later analysis to score TCR-TCR, TCR-HLA and TCR-CMV co-occurrence, with a repertoire-size bias correction applied to the TCR pairs. False discovery rates were estimated in a later analysis by permuting HLA or CMV assignments 20 times. A later analysis grouped co-occurring TCRs with DBSCAN, adding TCRdist sequence similarity when clustering within HLA-allele-positive subsets. Repertoires with fewer than 30,000 or more than 120,000 public chains, plus five repertoires with anomalous nucleotide sharing, were excluded from co-occurrence clustering. TCRdb limited this immuneACCESS table to in-frame rearrangements with V and J called. A share of clones is missing; checked studies link under half to unresolved V genes, and the rest is unexplained. D and trimming were read from the DNA, whereas the V and J calls and clone size are those reported in that table. For this sample there are tens of thousands of clones; about 65% appear just once. Jointly, the top ten make up 20% to 25% of the sample.

V loses 0 bases of germline sequence and J loses 11 bases, and the interval between the two ends is 13 bases. Per the germline V gene (reference sequence), SEHNR is the CDR1 and FQNEAQ is the CDR2. The cysteine opens and the phenylalanine closes a CDR3 of 13 amino acids. Only CDR3 DNA remains: 39 bases, in frame from the first base. In total, roughly 670 healthy bone marrow donors made up the cohort. Cohort members were all nominally healthy when sampled, although unrecorded immune exposures were likely present. The donor was CMV seropositive and belonged to the group of a few hundred seropositive cohort members. Each donor provided a peripheral blood sample, and peripheral blood mononuclear cells were used for TCR beta sequencing. The Qiagen DNeasy Blood Extraction Kit was used to extract genomic DNA from the blood cell samples. The sample belongs to a study of cytomegalovirus exposure and HLA in healthy donors (dated by TCRdb to 2017 to 2019). Study-wide context: In an earlier analysis of some 550 of the donors, 276 Gb of sequence data and 120 million or so unique TCR beta sequences from 150 million to 200 million T cells were reported. Class I and class II HLA loci were covered by the typing at four-digit resolution. The study was designed to test whether signatures of past pathogen exposure could be identified by cataloging public T cell receptors. A separate validation cohort of more than 100 different subjects was used in addition to the roughly 700-subject first cohort. Typing coverage differed by locus: A, B, C, DRB1 and DQB1 were typed in roughly 629-630 donors, DQA1 in about 500, DPA1 in 600 to 610, and DPB1 in 400 to 490. Using immunosequencing, the study profiled T cell repertoires from fewer than 700 subjects and related those repertoires to cytomegalovirus serostatus. On average, around 240,000 unique TCR beta nucleotide sequences were sequenced per donor among about 400 genotyped donors of the cohort, with roughly a sixth of those sequences being non-productive. In the later analysis, no new phenotypic data were used to find candidate immune exposures; instead, reliance was placed on TCR beta sequences and their occurrence across donors. To study patterns of TCR occurrence, a later analysis re-analyzed previously published TCR beta repertoires from around 670 donors and added high-resolution HLA genotyping. The genetic ancestry cluster associated with self-reported Caucasian donors included roughly 84% of the 350 to 500 genotyped donors. An early release covering roughly 640 HLA-typed donors comprised about 300 gigabases of sequencing data and around 80 million unique TCR sequences. Several DR-DQ haplotypes were handled as single units for association and clustering because linkage in the cohort was strong. Every discovery cohort repertoire had been produced on one sequencing platform. To decide whether each TCR beta V gene segment behaved as functional or pseudogenic, an earlier analysis of over 500 of the donors relied on high-throughput TCR beta sequencing. In a later genetic analysis, genome-wide SNP genotypes for about 55% of the roughly 700 donors were used, and that subset was treated as a discovery cohort. High-throughput TCR immunosequencing, statistical association of individual TCRs with disease status, and machine learning were combined to predict cytomegalovirus infection status. Donor age, sex, ethnicity and CMV serostatus were collected together with the repertoire data.

Overall study results and their limits: A later analysis found that most CMV-associated TCR beta chains appeared HLA-restricted, with HLA associations seemingly driven largely by CMV exposure. Most TCR sequences were observed very rarely across donors, whereas some public TCRs were present in many individuals. A later analysis found that TCR association rates varied across HLA loci, with DRB1 alleles showing the most associated TCRs and HLA-C alleles the fewest. In a later analysis, HLA-associated TCR beta chains were found to be more clonally expanded and to have lower generation probabilities than equally common non-associated chains. Immune exposure information for the cohort was limited to CMV serostatus. A later analysis associated about 17,000 TCR beta sequences with specific HLA alleles at a false discovery rate of 0.05. In both the original and validation cohorts, the classifier was reported to diagnose cytomegalovirus status with high specificity and sensitivity. When HLA alleles, especially DR and DQ, strongly co-occurred, attributing TCR associations to individual alleles was difficult. Some IMGT-functional V segments, including TRBV6-2 and TRBV6-3, could not be told apart with the 87-base-pair reads, so those segments were excluded. Because counts were too low, about 18 rarely observed V segments, including chromosome 9 orphons, were excluded from the earlier analysis of some 590 of the donors. Linkage disequilibrium might explain the correlated functional status among segregating V segments, but an unknown experimental factor could not be excluded. Presence/absence analyses assumed roughly uniform sequencing depth across donors, an assumption that may not hold. Several of the top co-occurrence clusters appeared to be linked to parvovirus B19, influenza, CMV and Epstein-Barr virus, according to a later analysis. It was suggested by the authors that the approach could potentially be generalized to other disease states and immunological phenotypes. According to a later genetic analysis, donors in an Asian-associated ancestry cluster had fewer N-insertions in productive TCRs than the roughly 700-donor mean. The study listed 170 or so TCR beta chains as associated with cytomegalovirus. An association between a missense DCLRE1C variant and V-gene and J-gene trimming of TCR beta chains was found in a later genetic analysis and replicated in an independent cohort. In this cohort, only TCR beta chains were sequenced, and detectable features were limited by the absence of alpha or paired-chain data. A further reported finding was that TCR beta sequences accurately predicted the HLA-A and HLA-B alleles for most subjects in the first cohort. Because HLA typing was missing for some donors at each locus, association tests included only the typed subset. Broadly in line with IMGT annotations, most TCR beta V segments showed up in productive rearrangements about 87% or about 30% of the time in an earlier analysis of around 550 of the donors. A group of highly shared sequence variants was considered likely to be a technical artifact of the sequencing pipeline. A few of the identified cytomegalovirus-associated TCR beta chains were confirmed in vitro to be specific for cytomegalovirus antigens.

This TCR was recovered from a man aged 45-60 years in good health and CMV-seropositive. Recombination linked TRBV7-9 to TRBJ1-2; a weak D assignment points to TRBD1 (6 bases agree). The sequenced material came from PBMCs. The DNA is as follows: TGTGCCAGCAGCTTAGCGGGGGGGGCAGCATACACCTTC. Its protein reads: CASSLAGGAAYTF.